These 20 T cell receptor beta chains originate from one sample sequenced in a study of T cells in Graves' hyperthyroidism and ophthalmopathy. There were TCR beta CDR3 regions amplified from RNA transcripts. During a first-round RT-PCR of the TCR CDR3, the HTBI primer set was used. TCRdb independently ran MiXCR on the multiplex PCR reads; one entry per CDR3 protein. The table shows 500,000 to 750,000 distinct CDR3 sequences, with approximately 15% occurring only once. The sample comprised blood. The receptor source for this set is a woman aged 18 to 35 with Graves' ophthalmopathy.

The V call is TRBV12-3 or TRBV12-4, the J call TRBJ1-4; possible D gene TRBD1, 6 bases. CDR3 length equals 11 residues. V was clipped by 6 bases and J by 9 bases, with 8 bases between them. CDR3 bases: TGTGCCAGCAGGGACAGTCAAAAACTGTTTTTT. It specifies CASRDSQKLFF.

The rearrangement joins TRBV20-1 to TRBJ1-2; D perhaps matches TRBD1 (5 bases). Between the trimmed V and J ends, which lost 1 base and 6 bases, there was a span of 15 bases. Germline assignment: CDR1 DFQATT and CDR2 SNEGSKA (reference sequence). The CDR3 totals 14 residues. The CDR3 sequence: CSARGRSGRNGYTF. For the CDR3, the DNA is TGCAGTGCTAGAGGTCGGTCAGGGCGGAATGGCTACACCTTC.

In nucleotides, the CDR3 is TGTGCCAGCAGCAAAAGGGGACTAGCGGGAGGGCCCCCGTTCTTC. Translated: CASSKRGLAGGPPFF. The chain recombines TRBV7-9 with TRBJ2-1; TRBD2 matches at 16 bases. V shed 5 bases, J shed 15 bases, and the junction held 10 bases outside the gene matches. CDR3 length: 15 residues. Germline CDR1 SEHNR, CDR2 FQNEAQ (reference sequence).

This clonotype has ten or more counts. The chain employs TRBV4-2 and TRBJ1-2; TRBD1 matches 7 bases. Germline V gene data show CDR1 as LGHNA and CDR2 as YNFKEQ. The V and J ends lost 1 base and 5 bases, in that order; junction bases with no gene match: 7. CDR3 length: 15 amino acids. CDR3 amino acids: CASSQGGLRGYGYTF. DNA for the CDR3: TGTGCCAGCAGCCAAGGTGGTCTCAGGGGGTATGGCTACACCTTC.

The table lists this clonotype with many counts. This chain uses TRBV7-2 with TRBJ1-1; D is perhaps TRBD1 (5 bases). This CDR3 spans 14 amino acids. The V gene's germline CDR1 is SGHTA and CDR2 FQGNSA. Trimming cost V 5 bases and J 6 bases, with 16 bases left between them. CDR3 in amino acids: CASSTKLGVPEAFF. The CDR3 nucleotides read TGTGCCAGCAGCACCAAATTAGGGGTCCCTGAAGCTTTCTTT.

The V and J genes are TRBV2 and TRBJ1-6; tentative D call: TRBD1 (5 bases). The CDR3 has 17 residues. Trimming left V 2 bases short and J 8 bases short, with 19 bases between. Germline V gene sequence: CDR1 SNHLY, CDR2 FYNNEI. DNA for the CDR3: TGTGCCAGCAGTGAACTGTCCAGGGTTTTGGGTGATTCACCCCTCCACTTT. This encodes CASSELSRVLGDSPLHF.

This clonotype has more than one count but fewer than ten. This chain links TRBV19 with TRBJ1-5; D unclear. V was pared by 9 bases and J by 1 base, with 10 bases between. The germline V gene encodes CDR1 LNHDA and CDR2 SQIVND (reference sequence). CDR3 size: 13 residues. The CDR3 bases are TGTGCCAGCAGCCGTCACAGCAATCAGCCCCAGCATTTT. Protein sequence: CASSRHSNQPQHF.

This clonotype occurred many times. The chain joins TRBV20-1 to TRBJ1-6; no definite D call. CDR1 DFQATT and CDR2 SNEGSKA come from the germline V gene (reference sequence). The CDR3 covers 16 residues. Deletions cut 0 bases from V and 7 bases from J, with 16 bases between. The CDR3 reads CSARDTPASVNSPLHF. In DNA, the CDR3 is TGCAGTGCTAGAGATACCCCCGCGAGCGTGAATTCACCCCTCCACTTT.

The V call is TRBV5-1, the J call TRBJ1-5; D gene uncertain. Trimming removed 0 bases from V and 3 bases from J, with 7 bases in between. CDR3 size: 14 residues. Germline V gene data show CDR1 as SGHRS and CDR2 as YFSETQ. The CDR3 protein is CASSLGPNNQPQHF. For the CDR3, the DNA is TGCGCCAGCAGCTTGGGACCGAACAATCAGCCCCAGCATTTT.

The chain is built from TRBV10-3 and TRBJ1-1; TRBD1 aligns across 7 bases. Germline values: CDR1 ENHRY, CDR2 SYGVKD. V lost 6 bases and J lost 0; bases outside the gene matches: 10. There are 16 residues in the CDR3. The CDR3 sequence is CAIRSGQAPMNTEAFF. Here the CDR3 DNA reads TGTGCCATCAGATCCGGACAGGCGCCGATGAACACTGAAGCTTTCTTT.

Many counts were recorded for this clonotype. J is TRBJ2-7 and V is TRBV7-6; D ambiguous. Germline V CDR1 and CDR2: SGHVS, FNYEAQ. V lost 0 bases to trimming and J lost 3 bases, with 12 bases between them. This CDR3 has 15 amino acids. CDR3 bases: TGTGCCAGCAGCTTAGCCAGGACGGTCCTCTACGAGCAGTACTTC. It specifies CASSLARTVLYEQYF.

On this clonotype itself: Relative to the germline gene, one junction end is altered; a read error may explain this. The chain carries TRBV7-3 and TRBJ2-1; D uncertain. In germline, CDR1 is SGHTA, CDR2 FQGTGA. The CDR3 has 12 amino acids. CDR3 sequence: CASGLRYNEQFF. For the CDR3, the DNA is TGTGCCAGCGGCTTGAGGTACAATGAGCAGTTCTTC.

The chain carries TRBV6-2 or TRBV6-3 and TRBJ2-7; D may be TRBD2 (6 bases). The CDR3 contains 13 residues. Trimming stripped 8 bases from V and 3 bases from J, with 14 bases between. Per the germline V gene, CDR1 is MNHEY and CDR2 is SVGEGT. CDR3 residues: CASGPGDLYEQYV. The CDR3 DNA sequence: TGTGCCAGCGGCCCGGGGGACCTCTACGAGCAGTACGTC.

This clonotype was observed many times. V gene TRBV28 combines with J gene TRBJ2-5; 7 positions agree with TRBD1. Germline lookup yields CDR1 MDHEN and CDR2 SYDVKM. J lost 1 base, V lost 7 bases, and 3 bases had no gene match. This CDR3 spans 13 amino acids. In nucleotides, the CDR3 is TGTGCCAGCACTCGGGACAGCCAAGAGACCCAGTACTTC. Translated: CASTRDSQETQYF.

This clonotype came up a few times. The chain employs TRBV5-4 and TRBJ2-7, with 8 nucleotides matching TRBD2. Germline V CDR1 and CDR2: SGHNT, YYREEE (reference sequence). This CDR3 has 16 residues. V shed 3 bases, J shed 7 bases, and the junction held 15 bases outside the gene matches. The CDR3, as DNA: TGTGCCAGCAGCTCCCGGGGGCGGGGGGCAAGAACTGAGCAGTACTTC. Translation gives CASSSRGRGARTEQYF.

This clonotype has at least ten counts. This chain joins TRBV9 and TRBJ2-5; 7 nucleotides align to TRBD1. V was pared by 3 bases and J by 0 bases, with 5 bases of the junction left unmatched. Germline CDR1 SGDLS, CDR2 YYNGEE. This CDR3 is built from 15 residues. CDR3 protein: CASSAGQADQETQYF. CDR3 DNA: TGTGCCAGCAGCGCAGGACAGGCAGACCAAGAGACCCAGTACTTC.

The gene calls are TRBV6-5 and TRBJ1-5; 8 positions match TRBD1. V was pared by 4 bases and J by 3 bases, with 5 bases of the junction left unmatched. Germline V gives CDR1 MNHEY, CDR2 SVGAGI. CDR3 length equals 15 residues. Here the CDR3 DNA reads TGTGCCAGCAGTTCGGACAGGGCGGTCAATCAGCCCCAGCATTTT. Its translation: CASSSDRAVNQPQHF.

This clonotype was observed many times. This chain links TRBV27 with TRBJ2-7, with D perhaps matching TRBD1 or TRBD2 (5 bases each). V shed 3 bases and J shed 5 bases, with 29 bases lying between them. The germline V gene has CDR1 MNHEY and CDR2 SMNVEV (reference sequence). The CDR3 is made up of 19 amino acids. This CDR3 reads CASSLGFVGTIRPLHEQYF. The CDR3 region has the DNA TGTGCCAGCAGTTTGGGTTTCGTAGGGACCATTAGGCCTCTCCACGAGCAGTACTTC.

There are many counts of this clonotype. The V call is TRBV6-1, the J call TRBJ2-1; 8 bases match TRBD1. CDR1 and CDR2 from the germline V gene are MNHNS and SASEGT. V was clipped by 4 bases and J by 6 bases; unmatched bases: 8. There are 15 residues in the CDR3. The CDR3 region is CASSADREESNEQFF. The CDR3 nucleotides are TGTGCCAGCAGTGCGGACAGGGAAGAAAGCAATGAGCAGTTCTTC.

This clonotype was seen more than once but under ten times. The CDR3 here is CASSSGLAGGQNEQFF. The CDR3 nucleotides are TGTGCCAGCAGTTCCGGACTAGCGGGAGGGCAAAATGAGCAGTTCTTC. The chain couples TRBV27 to TRBJ2-1; TRBD2 agrees at 15 bases. This CDR3 spans 16 amino acids. The V gene's germline CDR1 is MNHEY and CDR2 SMNVEV (reference sequence). Trimming at V came to 4 bases and at J to 7 bases, leaving 5 bases not matched to a gene.